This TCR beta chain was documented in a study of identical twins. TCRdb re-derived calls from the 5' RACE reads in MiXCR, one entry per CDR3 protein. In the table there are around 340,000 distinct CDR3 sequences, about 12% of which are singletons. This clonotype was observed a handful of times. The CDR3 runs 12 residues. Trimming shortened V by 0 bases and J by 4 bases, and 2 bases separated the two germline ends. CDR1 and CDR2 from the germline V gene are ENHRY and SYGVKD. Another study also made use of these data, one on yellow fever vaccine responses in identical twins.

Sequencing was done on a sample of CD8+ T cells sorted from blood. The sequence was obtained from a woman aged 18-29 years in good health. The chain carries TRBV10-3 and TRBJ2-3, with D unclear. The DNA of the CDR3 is TGTGCCATCAGTGAGTCGGCAGATACGCAGTATTTT. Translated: CAISESADTQYF.